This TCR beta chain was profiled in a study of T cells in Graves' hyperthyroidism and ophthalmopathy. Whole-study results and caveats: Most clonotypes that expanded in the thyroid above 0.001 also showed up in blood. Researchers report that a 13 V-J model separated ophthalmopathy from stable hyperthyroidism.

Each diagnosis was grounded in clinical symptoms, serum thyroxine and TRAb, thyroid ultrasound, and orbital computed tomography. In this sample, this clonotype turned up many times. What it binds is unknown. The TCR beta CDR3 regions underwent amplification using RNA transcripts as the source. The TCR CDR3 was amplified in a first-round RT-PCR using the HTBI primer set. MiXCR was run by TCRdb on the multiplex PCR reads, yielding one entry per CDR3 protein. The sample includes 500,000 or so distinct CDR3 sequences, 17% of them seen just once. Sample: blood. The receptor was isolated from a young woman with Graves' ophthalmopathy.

The CDR3, as DNA: TGTGCCACCAGTGAGCTGGGTCGGTCGTCGGGACGACTAGCCAAAAACATTCAGTACTTC. It yields the protein CATSELGRSSGRLAKNIQYF. The chain employs TRBV24-1 and TRBJ2-4; D may match TRBD1 or TRBD2 (5 bases each). This CDR3 spans 20 amino acids. Germline-derived CDR1 and CDR2 are KGHDR and SFDVKD. The V and J ends lost 4 bases and 0 bases respectively, with 24 bases between them.